These T cell receptor beta chains were read from a single sample in a study of OX40 agonist ivuxolimab in advanced cancers. Profiling relied on immunoSEQ multiplex PCR, and the TCRdb table lists in-frame clones only, not all of them. Of about 14,000 clones listed, around three quarters are singletons. The sample in question was CD4+ or CD8+ T cells sorted from blood, obtained in a trial of the OX40 agonist ivuxolimab. These receptors were collected from an adult with an advanced solid tumor such as melanoma, head and neck, liver or kidney cancer. Each CDR3 is given with its conserved first and last residue.

j_call: TRBJ2-3; v_call: TRBV5-1; cdr3_aa: CASSLLAGTDTQYF
j_call: TRBJ2-1; v_call: TRBV7-2; cdr3_aa: CASSQYRGPNEQFF
j_call: TRBJ2-2; v_call: TRBV11-3; cdr3_aa: CASSLAPWTPKGAGELFF
j_call: TRBJ1-1; v_call: TRBV9; cdr3_aa: CASSASYRAGGTEAFF
j_call: TRBJ2-1; v_call: TRBV10-2; cdr3_aa: CASSESMLAGGRNEQFF
j_call: TRBJ1-1; v_call: TRBV7-2; cdr3_aa: CASSSQPTENTEAFF
j_call: TRBJ2-1; v_call: TRBV12-5; cdr3_aa: CSSQGSSYNEQFF
j_call: TRBJ2-6; v_call: TRBV27; cdr3_aa: CASRTQGTGANVLTF
j_call: TRBJ2-1; v_call: TRBV27; cdr3_aa: CASSSHSGRVWDEQFF
j_call: TRBJ2-3; v_call: TRBV27; cdr3_aa: CATSQRSDTDTQYF
j_call: TRBJ2-7; v_call: TRBV4-1; cdr3_aa: CASSQGLQDSYEQYF
j_call: TRBJ2-2; v_call: TRBV2; cdr3_aa: CASSWEEREGNTGELFF
j_call: TRBJ2-1; v_call: TRBV2; cdr3_aa: CASHPGGGNEQFF
j_call: TRBJ2-3; v_call: TRBV4-1; cdr3_aa: CASSYLAGLNTDTQYF
j_call: TRBJ1-6; v_call: TRBV19; cdr3_aa: CATTGGYNSPLHF
j_call: TRBJ1-2; v_call: TRBV5-6; cdr3_aa: CASTPPGQGTYGYTF
j_call: TRBJ2-7; v_call: TRBV4-2; cdr3_aa: CASSLKAQHEQYF
j_call: TRBJ2-2; v_call: TRBV29-1; cdr3_aa: CSGKDALSGELFF
j_call: TRBJ2-1; v_call: TRBV5-1; cdr3_aa: CASSTRGRGLDEQFF
j_call: TRBJ2-6; v_call: TRBV19; cdr3_aa: CASSLDEGSGANVLTF
j_call: TRBJ1-1; v_call: TRBV30; cdr3_aa: CAWSLRGNLNTEAFF
j_call: TRBJ2-1; v_call: TRBV2; cdr3_aa: CASSEVVGLAGEQFF
j_call: TRBJ2-7; v_call: TRBV5-4; cdr3_aa: CASSYRGVQYF
j_call: TRBJ2-2; v_call: TRBV5-1; cdr3_aa: CASSSTGGAGELFF
j_call: TRBJ2-5; v_call: TRBV11-1; cdr3_aa: CASTPLAGDGETQYF
j_call: TRBJ1-1; v_call: TRBV2; cdr3_aa: CASSEAGGSTEAFF
j_call: TRBJ2-1; v_call: TRBV19; cdr3_aa: CASRRTSGSYNEQFF
j_call: TRBJ1-6; v_call: TRBV27; cdr3_aa: CASSPLKTYNSPLHF
j_call: TRBJ2-2; v_call: TRBV6-1; cdr3_aa: CASRADPGGTGELFF
j_call: TRBJ1-5; v_call: TRBV15; cdr3_aa: CATSRPDIYQPQHF
j_call: TRBJ2-4; v_call: TRBV5-6; cdr3_aa: CASSRDRLGNIQYF
j_call: TRBJ2-5; v_call: TRBV6-5; cdr3_aa: CASSYGLRGQETQYF
j_call: TRBJ2-1; v_call: TRBV5-4; cdr3_aa: CASRERGRQFF
j_call: TRBJ1-4; v_call: TRBV10-2; cdr3_aa: CASSEPGEKLFF
j_call: TRBJ2-5; v_call: TRBV1; cdr3_aa: CTSTQETQYF
j_call: TRBJ1-1; v_call: TRBV19; cdr3_aa: CASILGGTEAFF
j_call: TRBJ1-1; v_call: TRBV4-2; cdr3_aa: CASSQASGGNTEAFF
j_call: TRBJ2-1; v_call: TRBV6-1; cdr3_aa: CASSVDGGASNEQFF
j_call: TRBJ2-1; v_call: TRBV6-4; cdr3_aa: CASSETGGAYNEQFF
j_call: TRBJ2-7; v_call: TRBV7-9; cdr3_aa: CASRNKRDTRAYEQYF
j_call: TRBJ2-1; v_call: TRBV19; cdr3_aa: CATKPHGQGDVAGGYNEQFF
j_call: TRBJ1-4; v_call: TRBV7-8; cdr3_aa: CASSNGVFNEKLFF
j_call: TRBJ1-2; v_call: TRBV29-1; cdr3_aa: CSVGGREDYGYTF
j_call: TRBJ2-7; v_call: TRBV6-5; cdr3_aa: CASSYVDVSYEQYF
j_call: TRBJ2-1; v_call: TRBV9; cdr3_aa: CASSVWGGSLDEQFF
j_call: TRBJ2-1; v_call: TRBV7-9; cdr3_aa: CASSYRGASGYNEQFF
j_call: TRBJ1-1; v_call: TRBV6-1; cdr3_aa: CASSEAGGHTEAFF
j_call: TRBJ1-2; v_call: TRBV27; cdr3_aa: CASSLSGLAVGYTF
j_call: TRBJ2-5; v_call: TRBV2; cdr3_aa: CASSPGGETQYF
j_call: TRBJ1-3; v_call: TRBV7-8; cdr3_aa: CASSLQRQGSGNTIYF
j_call: TRBJ2-5; v_call: TRBV18; cdr3_aa: CASSPPSQQETQYF
j_call: TRBJ2-7; v_call: TRBV9; cdr3_aa: CASSQGLAGEVPGHEQYF
j_call: TRBJ2-3; v_call: TRBV7-2; cdr3_aa: CASSLVVVELADTQYF